Given below is one T cell receptor (beta chain) in context. This sample stems from a study of blood T cell repertoires in COVID-19. The ends lost 1 base at V and 3 bases at J; junction bases unmatched: 2. Germline lookup yields CDR1 MNHNS and CDR2 SASEGT. The CDR3 covers 15 residues. Clones were read by immunoSEQ multiplex PCR, and TCRdb kept only the in-frame ones, dropping some. This table has roughly 200,000 clones, 81% appearing once. Participants had their cohort set by participant-reported clinical history. This receptor was obtained from a middle-aged man who had recovered from COVID-19. The chain carries TRBV6-1 and TRBJ2-7; 11 bases agree with TRBD1. The source material was PBMCs or T cells enriched from blood (not recorded which). CDR3 sequence: CASSEGTGGFYEQYF. The CDR3 coding sequence is TGTGCCAGCAGTGAAGGGACAGGGGGCTTCTACGAGCAGTACTTC.